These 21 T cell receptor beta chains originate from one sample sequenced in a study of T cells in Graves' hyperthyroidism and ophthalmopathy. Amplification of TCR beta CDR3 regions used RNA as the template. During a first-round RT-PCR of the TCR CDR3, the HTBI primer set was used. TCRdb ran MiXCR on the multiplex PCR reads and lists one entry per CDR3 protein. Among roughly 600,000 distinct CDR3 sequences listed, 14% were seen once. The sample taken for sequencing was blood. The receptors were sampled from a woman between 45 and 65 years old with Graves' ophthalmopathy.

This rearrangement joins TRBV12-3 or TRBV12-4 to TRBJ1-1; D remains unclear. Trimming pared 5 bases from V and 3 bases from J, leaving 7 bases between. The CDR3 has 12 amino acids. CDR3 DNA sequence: TGTGCCAGCAGTCTCCCGCACACTGAAGCTTTCTTT. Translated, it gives CASSLPHTEAFF.

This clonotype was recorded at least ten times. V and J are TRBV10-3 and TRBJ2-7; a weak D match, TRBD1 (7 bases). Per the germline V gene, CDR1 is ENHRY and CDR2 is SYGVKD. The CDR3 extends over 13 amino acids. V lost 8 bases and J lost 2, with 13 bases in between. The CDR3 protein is CAIPGGTPYEQYF. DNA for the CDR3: TGTGCCATCCCAGGGGGGACACCCTACGAGCAGTACTTC.

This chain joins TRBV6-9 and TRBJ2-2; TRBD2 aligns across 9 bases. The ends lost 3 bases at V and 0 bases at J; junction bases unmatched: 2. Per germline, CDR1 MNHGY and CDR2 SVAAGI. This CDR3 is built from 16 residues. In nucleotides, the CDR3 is TGTGCCAGCAGTTACCTAGCGGGACCGAACACCGGGGAGCTGTTTTTT. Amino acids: CASSYLAGPNTGELFF.

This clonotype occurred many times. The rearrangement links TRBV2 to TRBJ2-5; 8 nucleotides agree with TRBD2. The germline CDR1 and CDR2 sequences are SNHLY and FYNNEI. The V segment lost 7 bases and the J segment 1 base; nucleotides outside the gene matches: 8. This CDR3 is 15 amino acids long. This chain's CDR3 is CASNSISGAQETQYF. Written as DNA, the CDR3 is TGTGCCAGCAACTCAATTAGCGGGGCCCAAGAGACCCAGTACTTC.

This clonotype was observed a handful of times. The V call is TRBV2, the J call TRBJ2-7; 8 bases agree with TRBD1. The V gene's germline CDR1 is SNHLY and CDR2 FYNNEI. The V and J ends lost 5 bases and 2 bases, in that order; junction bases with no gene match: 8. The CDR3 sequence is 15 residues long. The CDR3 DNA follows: TGTGCCAGCAGTAGACCGGGACAGGCCACCTACGAGCAGTACTTC. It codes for CASSRPGQATYEQYF.

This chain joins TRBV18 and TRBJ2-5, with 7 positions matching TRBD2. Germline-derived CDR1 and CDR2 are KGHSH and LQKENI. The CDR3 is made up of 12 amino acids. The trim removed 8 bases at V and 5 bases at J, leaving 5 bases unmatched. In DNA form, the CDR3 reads TGTGCCAGCCGCGGGGGTGTGGAGACCCAGTACTTC. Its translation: CASRGGVETQYF.

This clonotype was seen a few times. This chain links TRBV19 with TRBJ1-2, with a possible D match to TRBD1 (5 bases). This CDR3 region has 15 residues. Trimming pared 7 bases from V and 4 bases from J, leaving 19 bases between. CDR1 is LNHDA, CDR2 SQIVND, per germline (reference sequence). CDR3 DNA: TGTGCCAGTACCGACCGGGACCTAGGAGGCTATGGCTACACCTTC. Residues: CASTDRDLGGYGYTF.

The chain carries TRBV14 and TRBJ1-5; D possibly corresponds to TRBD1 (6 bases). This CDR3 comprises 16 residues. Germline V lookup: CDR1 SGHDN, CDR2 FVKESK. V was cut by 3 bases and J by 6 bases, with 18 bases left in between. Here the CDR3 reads CASSQDTGSVSQPQHF. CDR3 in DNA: TGTGCCAGCAGCCAGGATACAGGGTCCGTGAGTCAGCCCCAGCATTTT.

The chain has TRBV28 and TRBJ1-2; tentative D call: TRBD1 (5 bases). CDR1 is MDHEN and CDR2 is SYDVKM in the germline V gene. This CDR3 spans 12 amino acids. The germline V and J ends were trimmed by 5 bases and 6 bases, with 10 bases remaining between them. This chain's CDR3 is CASSQTAHGYTF. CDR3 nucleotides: TGTGCCAGCAGTCAGACAGCGCATGGCTACACCTTC.

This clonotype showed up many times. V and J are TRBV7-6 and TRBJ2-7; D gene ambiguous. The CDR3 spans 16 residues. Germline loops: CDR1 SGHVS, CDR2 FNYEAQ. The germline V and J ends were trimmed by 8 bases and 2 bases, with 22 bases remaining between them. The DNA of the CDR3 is TGTGCCAGCTCTGACCCGGGTAGGAGAAAGCCCTACGAGCAGTACTTC. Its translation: CASSDPGRRKPYEQYF.

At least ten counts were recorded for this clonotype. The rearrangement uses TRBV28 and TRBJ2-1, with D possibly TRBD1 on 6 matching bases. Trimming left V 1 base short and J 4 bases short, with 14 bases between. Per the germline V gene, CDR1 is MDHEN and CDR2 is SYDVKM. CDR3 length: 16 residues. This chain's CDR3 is CASSLFSRGDYNEQFF. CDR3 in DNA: TGTGCCAGCAGTTTATTTTCCAGGGGCGATTACAATGAGCAGTTCTTC.

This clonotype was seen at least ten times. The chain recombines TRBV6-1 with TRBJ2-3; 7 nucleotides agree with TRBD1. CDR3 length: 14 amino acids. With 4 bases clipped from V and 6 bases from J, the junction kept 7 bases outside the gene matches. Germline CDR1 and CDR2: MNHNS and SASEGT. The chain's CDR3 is CASSVAGGRDTQYF. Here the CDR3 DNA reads TGTGCCAGCAGTGTGGCAGGGGGACGGGATACGCAGTATTTT.

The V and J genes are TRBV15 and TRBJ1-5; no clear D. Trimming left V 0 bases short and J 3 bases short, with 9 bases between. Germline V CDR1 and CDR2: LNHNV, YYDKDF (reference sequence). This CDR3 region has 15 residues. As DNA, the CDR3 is TGTGCCACCAGCAGAGATTATGACCCCAATCAGCCCCAGCATTTT. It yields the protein CATSRDYDPNQPQHF. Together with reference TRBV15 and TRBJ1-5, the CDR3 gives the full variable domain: DAMVIQNPRYQVTQFGKPVTLSCSQTLNHNVMYWYQQKSSQAPKLLFHYYDKDFNNEADTPDNFQSRRPNTSFCFLDIRSPGLGDTAMYLCATSRDYDPNQPQHFGDGTRLSIL.

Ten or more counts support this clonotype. The CDR3 coding sequence is TGCGCCAGCAGAGTCTACAATGAGCAGTTCTTC. Encoded protein: CASRVYNEQFF. The rearrangement uses TRBV5-1 and TRBJ2-1; D gene ambiguous. This CDR3 spans 11 amino acids. Trimming took 5 bases from V and 3 from J, leaving 3 bases between them. Germline CDR1 and CDR2: SGHRS and YFSETQ.

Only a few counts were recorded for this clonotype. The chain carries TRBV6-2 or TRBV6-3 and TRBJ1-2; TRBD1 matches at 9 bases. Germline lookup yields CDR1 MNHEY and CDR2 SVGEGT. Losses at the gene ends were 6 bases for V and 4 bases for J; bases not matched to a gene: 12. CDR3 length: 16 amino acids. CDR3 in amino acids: CASRTPLDRGGYGYTF. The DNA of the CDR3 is TGTGCCAGCAGAACACCGCTGGACAGGGGTGGCTATGGCTACACCTTC.

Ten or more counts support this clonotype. The CDR3 region has the DNA TGTGCCAGCAGTGACCCCTGGGACAGGGACTACGAGCAGTACTTC. Translation: CASSDPWDRDYEQYF. The chain recombines TRBV6-1 with TRBJ2-7, with 9 bases identical to TRBD1. Germline CDR1 and CDR2: MNHNS and SASEGT. The junction had 6 bases not matched to a gene; V was cut back by 3 bases and J by 3 bases. CDR3 length equals 15 residues.

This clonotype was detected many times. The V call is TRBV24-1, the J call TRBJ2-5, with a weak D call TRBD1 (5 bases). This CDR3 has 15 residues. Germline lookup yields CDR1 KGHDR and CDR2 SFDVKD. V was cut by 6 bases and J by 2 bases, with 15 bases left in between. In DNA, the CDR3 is TGTGCCACCAGTCATCCTCAGGGAACACAAGAGACCCAGTACTTC. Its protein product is CATSHPQGTQETQYF.

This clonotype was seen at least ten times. The CDR3 sequence is CASSYSNEGVRYGYTF. Written as DNA, the CDR3 is TGTGCCAGCAGTTACTCGAATGAGGGAGTAAGATATGGCTACACCTTC. The V and J genes are TRBV6-2 or TRBV6-3 and TRBJ1-2; D is undetermined. CDR3 length equals 16 residues. Trimming stripped 0 bases from V and 5 bases from J, with 16 bases between. Germline assignment: CDR1 MNHEY and CDR2 SVGEGT.

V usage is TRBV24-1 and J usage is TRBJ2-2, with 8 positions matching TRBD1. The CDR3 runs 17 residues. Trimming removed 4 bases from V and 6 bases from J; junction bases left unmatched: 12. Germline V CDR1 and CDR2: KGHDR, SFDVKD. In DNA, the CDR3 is TGTGCCACCAGTGAGCCCCTTGGACAGGGATATGCCGGGGAGCTGTTTTTT. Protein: CATSEPLGQGYAGELFF.

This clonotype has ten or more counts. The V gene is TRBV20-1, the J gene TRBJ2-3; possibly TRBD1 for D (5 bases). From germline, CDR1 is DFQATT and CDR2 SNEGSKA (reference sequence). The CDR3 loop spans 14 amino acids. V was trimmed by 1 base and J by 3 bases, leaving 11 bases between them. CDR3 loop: CSARGPQGTDTQYF. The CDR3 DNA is TGCAGTGCTAGAGGGCCCCAGGGAACAGATACGCAGTATTTT.

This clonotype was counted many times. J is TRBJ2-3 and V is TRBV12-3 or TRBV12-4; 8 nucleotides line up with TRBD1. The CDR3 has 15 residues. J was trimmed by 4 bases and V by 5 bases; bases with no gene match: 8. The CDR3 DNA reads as TGTGCCAGCAGTCAACGGACAGGGTCGGCAGATACGCAGTATTTT. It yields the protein CASSQRTGSADTQYF.